Listed here are 15 T cell receptor beta chains from one sample, sequenced in a study of blood T cell repertoires in COVID-19. The method was immunoSEQ multiplex PCR; TCRdb's version includes in-frame clones alone and lacks a portion of them. The data show about 240,000 clones, roughly 76% seen once. Sequences were obtained from peripheral blood. The receptors derive from an elderly woman with COVID-19, enrolled during active disease.

The chain recombines TRBV20-1 with TRBJ2-5; TRBD1 aligns across 8 bases. The germline gives CDR1 DFQATT, CDR2 SNEGSKA (reference sequence). This CDR3 comprises 14 residues. Trimming removed 3 bases from V and 6 bases from J; junction bases left unmatched: 9. The chain's CDR3 is CSASLGTGRKTQYF. In nucleotides, the CDR3 is TGCAGTGCTAGTCTTGGGACAGGCCGAAAGACCCAGTACTTC.

This chain uses TRBV19 with TRBJ1-2; D gene unclear. Trimming left V 5 bases short and J 4 bases short, with 5 bases between. In germline, CDR1 is LNHDA, CDR2 SQIVND (reference sequence). The CDR3 has 11 residues. The CDR3 sequence is CASSFSYGYTF. DNA of the CDR3: TGTGCCAGTAGTTTCAGCTATGGCTACACCTTC.

V is TRBV7-3 and J is TRBJ2-2; D remains unclear. V shed 1 base and J shed 0 bases, with 9 bases lying between them. This CDR3 region has 16 residues. Germline V gene lookup returns CDR1 SGHTA and CDR2 FQGTGA. The CDR3 sequence is CASSLSGTANTGELFF. The CDR3 DNA is TGTGCCAGCAGCTTAAGCGGAACCGCGAACACCGGGGAGCTGTTTTTT.

The CDR3 region has the DNA TGTGCCAGCAGTTTGGGTAGGGGGCTTACTGAAGCTTTCTTT. It encodes CASSLGRGLTEAFF. The chain recombines TRBV28 with TRBJ1-1, with 7 bases aligning to TRBD1. V trimming: 3 bases; J trimming: 5 bases; junction bases outside the gene matches: 6. There are 14 residues in the CDR3. Germline V CDR1 and CDR2: MDHEN, SYDVKM.

This chain uses TRBV30 with TRBJ1-6; the D gene is possibly TRBD1 (5 bases). Trimming removed 5 bases at V and 5 bases at J, with 13 bases between. The CDR3 has 14 amino acids. The germline V gene encodes CDR1 GTSNPN and CDR2 SVGIG (reference sequence). In DNA, the CDR3 is TGTGCCTGGGAACCAGGGAAACATAATTCACCCCTCCACTTT. Its translation is CAWEPGKHNSPLHF. Together with reference TRBV30 and TRBJ1-6, the CDR3 gives the full variable domain: SQTIHQWPATLVQPVGSPLSLECTVEGTSNPNLYWYRQAAGRGLQLLFYSVGIGQISSEVPQNLSASRPQDRQFILSSKKLLLSDSGFYLCAWEPGKHNSPLHFGNGTRLTVT.

This clone was recorded once. This rearrangement joins TRBV5-1 to TRBJ2-5; 8 bases line up with TRBD2. Germline V gene data show CDR1 as SGHRS and CDR2 as YFSETQ. Germline trimming cut 3 bases from V and 5 bases from J; bases unmatched to any gene: 12. This CDR3 is built from 16 residues. DNA of the CDR3: TGCGCCAGCAGCTCGGGGGGGAGCGGGAGTCGGGAGACCCAGTACTTC. It yields the protein CASSSGGSGSRETQYF.

V is TRBV19 and J is TRBJ1-1; D is unresolved. This CDR3 is 17 amino acids long. Germline V gene sequence: CDR1 LNHDA, CDR2 SQIVND (reference sequence). Trimming removed 0 bases at V and 0 bases at J, with 14 bases between. In DNA, the CDR3 is TGTGCCAGTAGTATAGATCGGGTGGGTTCCATGAACACTGAAGCTTTCTTT. It translates to CASSIDRVGSMNTEAFF.

The V and J genes are TRBV6-6 and TRBJ2-5, with D possibly TRBD2 on 5 matching bases. Per the germline V gene, CDR1 is MNHNY and CDR2 is SVGAGI (reference sequence). This CDR3 has 11 amino acids. With 7 bases removed from V and 3 bases from J, the gap between germline ends came to 6 bases. DNA for the CDR3: TGTGCCAGCAAGAGGGAAGAGACCCAGTACTTC. Its protein product is CASKREETQYF.

The chain uses TRBV29-1 and TRBJ1-2; D is uncertain. V lost 6 bases, J lost 6 bases, and 11 bases lay in between. This CDR3 spans 11 amino acids. From germline, CDR1 is SQVTM and CDR2 ANQGSEA. The CDR3, as DNA: TGCAGCGTGCCGTCTAAGCATGGCTACACCTTC. This translates into CSVPSKHGYTF.

V is TRBV20-1 and J is TRBJ2-1; D ambiguous. The CDR3 spans 10 residues. Germline V gene data show CDR1 as DFQATT and CDR2 as SNEGSKA (reference sequence). Trimming left V 3 bases short and J 14 bases short, with 11 bases between. The CDR3 nucleotides read TGCAGTGCTAGGCAGCCGGGTGAGTTCTTC. Residues: CSARQPGEFF.

This clone was counted once. The chain links TRBV5-1 to TRBJ2-4; D is ambiguous. CDR1 is SGHRS, CDR2 YFSETQ, per germline. The CDR3 loop spans 15 amino acids. V was cut by 4 bases and J by 2 bases, with 13 bases left in between. DNA for the CDR3: TGCGCCAGCAGCCTGGCAACTGCGACCAAAAACATTCAGTACTTC. It encodes CASSLATATKNIQYF.

This chain's CDR3 is CAWSGTGISTDTQYF. The CDR3 nucleotides read TGTGCCTGGAGCGGGACAGGTATCAGCACAGATACGCAGTATTTT. The chain couples TRBV30 to TRBJ2-3; TRBD1 agrees at 8 bases. Germline values: CDR1 GTSNPN, CDR2 SVGIG (reference sequence). This CDR3 contains 15 residues. J lost 0 bases, V lost 3 bases, and 5 bases had no gene match.

The J gene is TRBJ1-5, the V gene TRBV19, with D uncertain. Trimming shortened V by 6 bases and J by 1 base, and 16 bases separated the two germline ends. Germline lookup yields CDR1 LNHDA and CDR2 SQIVND (reference sequence). There are 16 residues in the CDR3. CDR3 sequence: CASSSATAESNQPQHF. For the CDR3, the DNA is TGTGCCAGTAGCTCGGCCACAGCCGAAAGCAATCAGCCCCAGCATTTT. Based on the CDR3 plus reference TRBV19 and TRBJ1-5, the full variable domain is DGGITQSPKYLFRKEGQNVTLSCEQNLNHDAMYWYRQDPGQGLRLIYYSQIVNDFQKGDIAEGYSVSREKKESFPLTVTSAQKNPTAFYLCASSSATAESNQPQHFGDGTRLSIL.

This clone was recorded only once. The chain recombines TRBV5-1 with TRBJ1-5, with D hard to call. The length of the CDR3 is 15 residues. Germline CDR1 SGHRS, CDR2 YFSETQ. Deletions cut 0 bases from V and 0 bases from J, with 7 bases between. CDR3 DNA: TGCGCCAGCAGCTTGGCAGGCAGTAGCAATCAGCCCCAGCATTTT. Residues: CASSLAGSSNQPQHF.

The chain is built from TRBV10-3 and TRBJ1-2; 9 positions match TRBD1. V gave up 2 bases and J gave up 2 bases; unmatched junction bases: 0. The CDR3 runs to 14 residues. Germline V gene lookup returns CDR1 ENHRY and CDR2 SYGVKD. The DNA for the CDR3 is TGTGCCATCAGTGAGACAGGGGGCAACTATGGCTACACCTTC. This translates into CAISETGGNYGYTF.